The text below deals with one T cell receptor beta chain. What it binds is not known. Profiling relied on immunoSEQ multiplex PCR, and the TCRdb table lists in-frame clones only, not all of them. The data show more than 40,000 clones, around 80% seen once. All patients were mismatch repair deficient, assessed by either PCR or immunohistochemistry. The TCR-sequenced patients were a few responders to pembrolizumab. Deletions cut 6 bases from V and 2 bases from J, with 16 bases between. CDR3 size: 15 residues. Germline assignment: CDR1 MDHEN and CDR2 SYDVKM. The sample comes from a study of PD-1 blockade in mismatch repair-deficient tumors. Across the study: Enrolled about 2012-2016, patients had progressing, pretreated mismatch repair-deficient cancers of about a dozen types. Study-wide points: After pembrolizumab, tumor-resident clones rose rapidly, then generally contracted before radiologic responses.

The V and J genes are TRBV28 and TRBJ1-2; no definite D call. The TCR was taken from an adult with mismatch repair-deficient cancer. The source material was peripheral blood, sampled 4 weeks after starting pembrolizumab. CDR3 residues: CASSPDVARNYGYTF. The DNA of the CDR3 is TGTGCCAGCAGCCCGGACGTGGCCAGAAACTATGGCTACACCTTC.